One and the same sample provided the 8 T cell receptor beta chains below, sequenced in a study of T cell responses to AZD1222 COVID-19 vaccine. Produced via immunoSEQ multiplex PCR; TCRdb's table is partial and in-frame only. Of 150,000 to 200,000 clones in the sample, approximately 95% were seen once. The starting material was peripheral blood, obtained on day 0 of AZD1222 vaccination. Receptors originate from an adult in good health.

The gene calls are TRBV10-3 and TRBJ1-5, with D possibly matching TRBD1 (5 bases). The CDR3 sequence is 13 residues long. Germline CDR1 ENHRY, CDR2 SYGVKD. V was pared by 8 bases and J by 4 bases, with 12 bases between. Here the CDR3 DNA reads TGTGCCATCCGCCGGGACCTGAATCAGCCCCAGCATTTT. It specifies CAIRRDLNQPQHF.

The rearrangement joins TRBV7-9 to TRBJ1-1; 7 nucleotides line up with TRBD1. Germline CDR1 is SEHNR and CDR2 is FQNEAQ (reference sequence). V trimming: 5 bases; J trimming: 1 base; junction bases outside the gene matches: 4. The length of the CDR3 is 14 residues. CDR3 in amino acids: CASSPTGSNTEAFF. Here the CDR3 DNA reads TGTGCCAGCAGCCCGACAGGGTCGAACACTGAAGCTTTCTTT.

The V gene is TRBV6-5, the J gene TRBJ1-2, with unresolved D. Trimming removed 2 bases at V and 0 bases at J, with 10 bases between. This CDR3 has 15 residues. CDR1 is MNHEY, CDR2 SVGAGI, per germline. This CDR3 reads CASSYESAANYGYTF. CDR3 nucleotide sequence: TGTGCCAGCAGTTACGAGAGCGCGGCTAACTATGGCTACACCTTC.

V and J are TRBV10-2 and TRBJ1-2; D remains ambiguous. The CDR3 has 14 residues. Germline-derived CDR1 and CDR2 are WSHSY and SAAADI. V shed 2 bases and J shed 6 bases, with 13 bases lying between them. The CDR3 spells CASSEGSLGNGYTF. CDR3 DNA: TGCGCCAGCAGTGAGGGTTCGTTGGGGAATGGCTACACCTTC.

The chain employs TRBV21-1 and TRBJ1-2; the tabulated D call, TRBD1, remains unverified against the DNA. TRBV21-1 is designated a pseudogene. The CDR3 contains 15 residues. In nucleotides, the CDR3 is TGTGCCAGCTTCCGGGACAGAGACCCTAACTATGGCTACACCTTC. Protein sequence: CASFRDRDPNYGYTF.

The rearrangement links TRBV11-2 to TRBJ2-3; the match to TRBD2 covers 8 bases. CDR3 size: 14 residues. The germline gives CDR1 SGHAT, CDR2 FQNNGV. V gave up 3 bases and J gave up 6 bases; unmatched junction bases: 5. CDR3 residues: CASSFSGGFDTQYF. DNA for the CDR3: TGTGCCAGCAGCTTTTCGGGGGGGTTTGATACGCAGTATTTT. Based on the CDR3 plus reference TRBV11-2 and TRBJ2-3, the full variable domain is EAGVAQSPRYKIIEKRQSVAFWCNPISGHATLYWYQQILGQGPKLLIQFQNNGVVDDSQLPKDRFSAERLKGVDSTLKIQPAKLEDSAVYLCASSFSGGFDTQYFGPGTRLTVL.

This clone has just one count. The chain combines TRBV18 with TRBJ2-5; 8 bases are a match to TRBD1. This CDR3 is built from 16 residues. From germline, CDR1 is KGHSH and CDR2 LQKENI. With 1 base clipped from V and 5 bases from J, the junction kept 9 bases outside the gene matches. CDR3 in amino acids: CASSPRLQGGSETQYF. The CDR3 DNA is TGTGCCAGCTCACCACGGCTACAGGGGGGCTCGGAGACCCAGTACTTC.

The chain links TRBV24-1 to TRBJ2-1; possibly TRBD1 for D (6 bases). The CDR3 sequence is 12 residues long. V lost 4 bases and J lost 9, with 9 bases in between. Looked up from germline, CDR1 is KGHDR and CDR2 is SFDVKD. CDR3 in DNA: TGTGCCACCAGTGAGTTGGACAGTGAGCAGTTCTTC. Translated: CATSELDSEQFF.